Presented here are 15 T cell receptor beta chains from one specimen sequenced in a study of shared clonotypes between healthy human individuals. Naive CD8 cells comprised CD45RO-negative, CCR7-positively selected cells, excluding terminally differentiated effector memory CD45RA+ cells. Sequencing was performed with immunoSEQ multiplex PCR; in TCRdb, only in-frame clones are kept and a portion is missing. Among about 800,000 clones listed, 96% were seen once. Sequenced material: naive CD8+ T cells sorted from blood. Source of these receptors: a man in his thirties or forties in good health.

This clone appeared once. The chain couples TRBV7-3 to TRBJ2-1; D perhaps matches TRBD2 (6 bases). Trimming pared 7 bases from V and 15 bases from J, leaving 19 bases between. This CDR3 is built from 12 residues. Germline CDR1 SGHTA, CDR2 FQGTGA. In DNA form, the CDR3 reads TGTGCCAGCAACAACTGGGGGGACCCTCTGTTCTTC. This translates into CASNNWGDPLFF.

The DNA for the CDR3 is TGCGCCAGCAGCTTGGTTGTCGCTAGCGGAGACTACGAGCAGTACTTC. The encoded protein is CASSLVVASGDYEQYF. The chain has TRBV5-1 and TRBJ2-7, with TRBD2 matching over 7 bases. Trimming at V came to 0 bases and at J to 3 bases, leaving 9 bases not matched to a gene. Per germline, CDR1 SGHRS and CDR2 YFSETQ. This CDR3 comprises 16 residues.

The chain carries TRBV11-1 and TRBJ1-1; D not certain. Trimming removed 2 bases from V and 10 bases from J, with 17 bases in between. The V gene's germline CDR1 is SGHAT and CDR2 FQDESV (reference sequence). CDR3 length: 14 residues. The CDR3 DNA is TGTGCCAGCAGCTTACCGGACGAAGCGGGCGTAGCTTTCTTT. It yields the protein CASSLPDEAGVAFF.

This rearrangement joins TRBV29-1 to TRBJ2-6; no reliable D call. The length of the CDR3 is 15 residues. Trimming took 2 bases from V and 0 from J, leaving 8 bases between them. The germline V gene encodes CDR1 SQVTM and CDR2 ANQGSEA. CDR3 in amino acids: CSVELRDSGANVLTF. Written as DNA, the CDR3 is TGCAGCGTTGAATTAAGGGACTCTGGGGCCAACGTCCTGACTTTC.

V gene TRBV6-1 combines with J gene TRBJ1-1, with D unresolved. This CDR3 is 13 amino acids long. V lost 5 bases, J lost 2 bases, and 9 bases lay in between. Germline V gene lookup returns CDR1 MNHNS and CDR2 SASEGT. The chain's CDR3 is CASSIVGNTEAFF. As DNA, the CDR3 is TGTGCCAGCAGTATAGTTGGAAACACTGAAGCTTTCTTT.

This chain links TRBV2 with TRBJ1-3; TRBD1 agrees at 7 bases. The CDR3 contains 16 residues. From germline, CDR1 is SNHLY and CDR2 FYNNEI. Trimming removed 8 bases from V and 4 bases from J; junction bases left unmatched: 14. Here the CDR3 DNA reads TGTGCCAGCGGGGGGGACCGGGACAGAGAGGGAAACACCATATATTTT. Its translation is CASGGDRDREGNTIYF.

The V gene is TRBV25-1, the J gene TRBJ1-1, with D perhaps matching TRBD1 (5 bases). Trimming left V 1 base short and J 6 bases short, with 15 bases between. The CDR3 length is 15 residues. Germline V CDR1 and CDR2: MGHDK, SYGVNS. CDR3: CASSESWGGPPEAFF. DNA for the CDR3: TGTGCCAGCAGTGAATCATGGGGGGGACCTCCTGAAGCTTTCTTT. Looking up the rest from reference TRBV25-1 and TRBJ1-1 gives the full variable domain: EADIYQTPRYLVIGTGKKITLECSQTMGHDKMYWYQQDPGMELHLIHYSYGVNSTEKGDLSSESTVSRIRTEHFPLTLESARPSHTSQYLCASSESWGGPPEAFFGQGTRLTVV.

This clone has just one count. The chain couples TRBV7-9 to TRBJ2-1; D unresolved. Germline V gives CDR1 SEHNR, CDR2 FQNEAQ (reference sequence). The V gene lost 4 bases and the J gene lost 0 bases, with 4 bases spanning the gap. The CDR3 is 13 residues long. In DNA form, the CDR3 reads TGTGCCAGCAGCTCGAACTCCTACAATGAGCAGTTCTTC. It translates to CASSSNSYNEQFF.

The chain links TRBV4-1 to TRBJ2-7; TRBD2 matches 7 bases. This CDR3 spans 16 amino acids. Germline V gene sequence: CDR1 MGHRA, CDR2 YSYEKL. After removal of 0 bases from V and 1 base from J, the junction contained 6 bases not matched to a gene. The DNA of the CDR3 is TGCGCCAGCAGCCAAGATCCCGGCGGGGGTTCCTACGAGCAGTACTTC. Translation: CASSQDPGGGSYEQYF.

A single count supports this clone. The J gene is TRBJ2-7, the V gene TRBV6-5, with D tentatively TRBD1 (6 bases). Germline V lookup: CDR1 MNHEY, CDR2 SVGAGI. V shed 1 base and J shed 2 bases, with 15 bases lying between them. The CDR3 is 16 amino acids. In DNA, the CDR3 is TGTGCCAGCAGTTACTTTGGTTCAGGGGCCCCCTACGAGCAGTACTTC. This sequence encodes CASSYFGSGAPYEQYF.

V is TRBV29-1 and J is TRBJ2-5; D remains ambiguous. Trimming stripped 4 bases from V and 1 base from J, with 25 bases between. The CDR3 totals 18 residues. Germline values: CDR1 SQVTM, CDR2 ANQGSEA. CDR3: CSVAVMPLILEFQETQYF. The CDR3 region has the DNA TGCAGCGTTGCTGTCATGCCGCTCATCCTGGAGTTCCAAGAGACCCAGTACTTC.

In the case of this clone: The identical CDR3 is also encoded by other nucleotide sequences in the sample. CDR3 residues: CASSSDYNEQFF. Here the CDR3 DNA reads TGTGCCAGCAGCTCGGACTACAATGAGCAGTTCTTC. The V call is TRBV11-2, the J call TRBJ2-1; D is undetermined. CDR3 length equals 12 residues. Trimming removed 4 bases at V and 3 bases at J, with 4 bases between. Germline values: CDR1 SGHAT, CDR2 FQNNGV.

This clone was detected only once. The chain joins TRBV6-4 to TRBJ2-1; 9 bases map to TRBD2. The CDR3 consists of 17 residues. Germline trimming cut 5 bases from V and 6 bases from J; bases unmatched to any gene: 14. The germline V gene encodes CDR1 MRHNA and CDR2 SNTAGT. The CDR3: CASSPRGGRDPFNEQFF. CDR3 sequence (DNA): TGTGCCAGCAGTCCCCGCGGCGGGAGGGACCCTTTCAATGAGCAGTTCTTC.

V is TRBV4-1 and J is TRBJ2-1; no firm D call. Germline CDR1 is MGHRA and CDR2 is YSYEKL. CDR3 length: 12 residues. V was trimmed by 1 base and J by 9 bases, leaving 7 bases between them. Here the CDR3 reads CASSQGQPEQFF. CDR3 nucleotides: TGCGCCAGCAGCCAAGGGCAGCCTGAGCAGTTCTTC.

The chain combines TRBV10-3 with TRBJ1-5, with TRBD1 identical over 10 bases. This CDR3 comprises 15 residues. Losses at the gene ends were 2 bases for V and 6 bases for J; bases not matched to a gene: 4. Germline values: CDR1 ENHRY, CDR2 SYGVKD. For the CDR3, the DNA is TGTGCCATCAGTGAGGACAGGGGGCGAGGTCAGCCCCAGCATTTT. The encoded protein is CAISEDRGRGQPQHF.